This T cell receptor beta chain was sequenced for a study of shared clonotypes between healthy human individuals. Germline V gene data show CDR1 as KGHSH and CDR2 as LQKENI. The length of the CDR3 is 13 residues. Trimming took off 3 bases at V and 3 bases at J, with 8 bases between the two ends. Only in-frame clones appear in the TCRdb table, and some are missing; sequencing was by immunoSEQ multiplex PCR. The profile shows about 1.4 million clones, approximately 97% of them singletons. The source is a man aged 25-45 years in good health. The sample was naive CD4+ T cells sorted from blood. As to subset: CD45RA+ positively selected. This chain links TRBV18 with TRBJ1-1; the D is unclear. The CDR3 DNA reads TGTGCCAGCTCACCGAACGAGGACACTGAAGCTTTCTTT. Protein product: CASSPNEDTEAFF.